This entry lists 19 T cell receptor beta chains sequenced from one sample in a study of CD8+ T cells in alopecia areata. As the sequencing template, cDNA was produced by extracting RNA and reverse transcribing it. Sequenced by immunoSEQ multiplex PCR; TCRdb stores in-frame clones only, minus some. The sample has 200,000 or so clones, 58% seen once. The treatment: oral pan-JAK inhibitor, 5-10 mg twice daily. The sequences come from CD4+ T cells sorted from blood, collected at week 24, from a patient treated with tofacitinib. These receptors came from a human donor with alopecia areata.

This chain uses TRBV14 with TRBJ1-4, with 7 bases that match TRBD1. Losses at the gene ends were 0 bases for V and 2 bases for J; bases not matched to a gene: 6. Germline V CDR1 and CDR2: SGHDN, FVKESK. The CDR3 spans 17 residues. CDR3 bases: TGTGCCAGCAGCCAAGATTCCCAGGGGGGGACTAATGAAAAACTGTTTTTT. It is translated as CASSQDSQGGTNEKLFF.

V is TRBV4-1 and J is TRBJ2-3; a weak D match, TRBD2 (5 bases). V lost 0 bases to trimming and J lost 6 bases, with 10 bases between them. The CDR3 is made up of 14 amino acids. Germline V CDR1 and CDR2: MGHRA, YSYEKL. The CDR3 DNA sequence: TGCGCCAGCAGCCAAGAGGGCGGGCCGGATACGCAGTATTTT. Translated: CASSQEGGPDTQYF.

This clone appeared a few times. The chain employs TRBV30 and TRBJ2-7; 11 bases map to TRBD2. CDR1 is GTSNPN, CDR2 SVGIG, per germline (reference sequence). Losses at the gene ends were 3 bases for V and 2 bases for J; bases not matched to a gene: 0. The CDR3 runs 13 residues. The CDR3 is CAWRTSGTYEQYF. For the CDR3, the DNA is TGTGCCTGGAGGACTAGCGGGACCTACGAGCAGTACTTC.

A few counts support this clone. The chain carries TRBV5-6 and TRBJ2-5, with no clear D. Trimming left V 2 bases short and J 5 bases short, with 7 bases between. From germline, CDR1 is SGHDT and CDR2 YYEEEE. The CDR3 extends over 12 amino acids. The CDR3 nucleotides read TGTGCCAGCAGCTTCGTTGGGGAGACCCAGTACTTC. It translates to CASSFVGETQYF.

The table lists this clone with a few counts. This sequence joins TRBV4-2 and TRBJ1-2, with D possibly being TRBD1 (5 bases). Per the germline V gene, CDR1 is LGHNA and CDR2 is YNFKEQ. This CDR3 contains 15 residues. Trimming took 0 bases from V and 7 from J, leaving 15 bases between them. CDR3 amino acids: CASSQEGREAGGYTF. The CDR3 DNA sequence: TGTGCCAGCAGCCAAGAGGGCAGGGAGGCTGGTGGCTACACCTTC.

The chain has TRBV5-6 and TRBJ2-6, with 9 nucleotides matching TRBD2. The CDR3 loop spans 16 amino acids. CDR1 is SGHDT and CDR2 is YYEEEE in the germline V gene. J was trimmed by 2 bases and V by 4 bases; bases with no gene match: 4. The CDR3 loop is CASSLLAGAGANVLTF. Written as DNA, the CDR3 is TGTGCCAGCAGCCTGTTAGCGGGGGCTGGGGCCAACGTCCTGACTTTC.

This chain joins TRBV25-1 and TRBJ2-1; no definite D call. Germline V gives CDR1 MGHDK, CDR2 SYGVNS. Trimming took 3 bases from V and 3 from J, leaving 9 bases between them. The length of the CDR3 is 14 residues. The CDR3 DNA follows: TGTGCCAGCAGTGAGGCGGAAAACTACAATGAGCAGTTCTTC. Translating it yields CASSEAENYNEQFF.

The rearrangement uses TRBV19 and TRBJ2-3; D is unresolved. The CDR3 runs 15 residues. Trimming stripped 3 bases from V and 1 base from J, with 11 bases between. Germline CDR1 LNHDA, CDR2 SQIVND (reference sequence). The CDR3 sequence: CASSMKGLGTDTQYF. Here the CDR3 DNA reads TGTGCCAGTAGTATGAAGGGCCTTGGCACAGATACGCAGTATTTT.

This chain links TRBV9 with TRBJ2-3; D tentatively reads TRBD1 or TRBD2 (5 bases each). V was pared by 0 bases and J by 6 bases, with 20 bases between. The CDR3 consists of 17 residues. The V gene's germline CDR1 is SGDLS and CDR2 YYNGEE. The CDR3 DNA reads TGTGCCAGCAGCGTAGCCCCGGGACGGGGTAAGGGGGATACGCAGTATTTT. Its protein is CASSVAPGRGKGDTQYF.

This clone was observed a handful of times. This chain connects TRBV18 to TRBJ2-5; 9 bases fit TRBD1. Germline loops: CDR1 KGHSH, CDR2 LQKENI. Unmatched junction bases numbered 7, after V lost 3 bases and J lost 5 bases. The CDR3 runs 15 residues. The DNA of the CDR3 is TGTGCCAGCTCACCGAACAGGGGGCTTGAGGAGACCCAGTACTTC. It is translated as CASSPNRGLEETQYF.

The V and J genes are TRBV5-1 and TRBJ2-1; TRBD2 aligns across 9 bases. This CDR3 has 15 amino acids. V lost 3 bases, J lost 9 bases, and 10 bases stayed unmatched. Germline V gives CDR1 SGHRS, CDR2 YFSETQ. CDR3 in amino acids: CASSSVIAGEGEQFF. CDR3 nucleotide sequence: TGCGCCAGCAGCTCCGTGATAGCGGGGGAGGGTGAGCAGTTCTTC.

The CDR3 sequence: CASSFQNTGAEQYF. CDR3 nucleotides: TGTGCCAGCAGTTTCCAAAACACAGGGGCCGAGCAGTACTTC. This chain uses TRBV27 with TRBJ2-7; TRBD1 matches at 7 bases. CDR3 length: 14 amino acids. Trimming took 3 bases from V and 6 from J; bases not matched to a gene: 8. The germline V gene encodes CDR1 MNHEY and CDR2 SMNVEV (reference sequence).

V is TRBV29-1 and J is TRBJ2-1; 7 bases match TRBD2. V trimming: 4 bases; J trimming: 0 bases; junction bases outside the gene matches: 3. The CDR3 covers 14 residues. The germline V gene has CDR1 SQVTM and CDR2 ANQGSEA. The CDR3 loop reads CSVVPGGSYNEQFF. CDR3 nucleotide sequence: TGCAGCGTTGTCCCGGGAGGCTCCTACAATGAGCAGTTCTTC.

V usage is TRBV30 and J usage is TRBJ2-6; D perhaps matches TRBD1 (5 bases). The germline V gene encodes CDR1 GTSNPN and CDR2 SVGIG (reference sequence). V gave up 1 base and J gave up 2 bases, with 6 bases separating them. This CDR3 comprises 14 residues. This chain's CDR3 is CAWSEGAGANVLTF. The CDR3 DNA is TGTGCCTGGAGTGAAGGGGCTGGGGCCAACGTCCTGACTTTC. Variable domain in full (rest from reference TRBV30 and TRBJ2-6): SQTIHQWPATLVQPVGSPLSLECTVEGTSNPNLYWYRQAAGRGLQLLFYSVGIGQISSEVPQNLSASRPQDRQFILSSKKLLLSDSGFYLCAWSEGAGANVLTFGAGSRLTVL.

The V call is TRBV29-1, the J call TRBJ1-2; 7 positions match TRBD1. The CDR3 totals 11 residues. Losses at the gene ends were 6 bases for V and 8 bases for J; bases not matched to a gene: 6. The germline V gene has CDR1 SQVTM and CDR2 ANQGSEA. The CDR3 nucleotides read TGCAGCGTGGGGGACAGCCGCGGCTACACCTTC. Amino acids: CSVGDSRGYTF. The complete variable domain, with remaining parts taken from reference TRBV29-1 and TRBJ1-2, reads SAVISQKPSRDICQRGTSLTIQCQVDSQVTMMFWYRQQPGQSLTLIATANQGSEATYESGFVIDKFPISRPNLTFSTLTVSNMSPEDSSIYLCSVGDSRGYTFGSGTRLTVV.

The table lists this clone with a few counts. The chain is built from TRBV19 and TRBJ2-4; 8 bases are a match to TRBD1. Germline-derived CDR1 and CDR2 are LNHDA and SQIVND (reference sequence). The length of the CDR3 is 14 residues. Unmatched junction bases numbered 1, after V lost 0 bases and J lost 6 bases. The CDR3 loop is CASSIEGTGNIQYF. CDR3 coding DNA: TGTGCCAGTAGTATAGAAGGGACAGGAAACATTCAGTACTTC.

The chain couples TRBV2 to TRBJ2-1; D not resolved. This CDR3 region has 11 residues. Germline-derived CDR1 and CDR2 are SNHLY and FYNNEI. Trimming pared 6 bases from V and 5 bases from J, leaving 5 bases between. The CDR3 region is CASRVNNEQFF. DNA for the CDR3: TGTGCCAGCAGAGTAAACAATGAGCAGTTCTTC.

This chain links TRBV7-6 with TRBJ2-2; no clear D gene. V lost 5 bases and J lost 5, with 12 bases in between. Germline CDR1 is SGHVS and CDR2 is FNYEAQ. This CDR3 has 14 amino acids. CDR3 in amino acids: CASSPGFGTGELFF. CDR3 bases: TGTGCCAGCAGCCCCGGATTTGGGACCGGGGAGCTGTTTTTT.

V and J are TRBV6-5 and TRBJ2-5; D is uncertain. The CDR3 sequence is 14 residues long. V lost 1 base, J lost 1 base, and 7 bases lay in between. The germline CDR1 and CDR2 sequences are MNHEY and SVGAGI. The CDR3 is CASSYLGSQETQYF. The CDR3 nucleotides read TGTGCCAGCAGTTACTTGGGTAGCCAAGAGACCCAGTACTTC.